These 7 T cell receptor beta chains came from one sample sequenced in a study of metastatic and nonmetastatic thyroid tumors. MiXCR reprocessed the PCR reads for TCRdb. In the table there are approximately 15,000 clones, roughly 13% of which are singletons. Nobody among the patients had been given any treatment before thyroid surgery. Sequencing used blood. These TCRs come from a female donor with papillary thyroid cancer or a benign thyroid nodule (not recorded which). Some clones in this sample may be carry-over from other donors' samples.

This clone is deemed medium-sized. Other DNA sequences within the sample encode an identical CDR3. The CDR3, as DNA: TGTGCCAGCAGTGAAAAGGGGGGCGGACAGGGGTGGGACTATGGCTACACCTTC. It translates to CASSEKGGGQGWDYGYTF. The chain recombines TRBV6-1 with TRBJ1-2, with TRBD1 matching over 9 bases. Germline V gives CDR1 MNHNS, CDR2 SASEGT. V was clipped by 2 bases and J by 3 bases; unmatched bases: 13. The CDR3 totals 18 residues.

The sample holds many counts of this clone. The V call is TRBV11-3, the J call TRBJ1-1; D is perhaps TRBD1 (5 bases). Germline V gene sequence: CDR1 SGHNT, CDR2 YENEEA. CDR3 length equals 13 residues. V lost 6 bases and J 6 bases, leaving 14 bases between the germline ends. CDR3 coding DNA: TGTGCCAGCAGTTCTCGGGGGTGGGCTGAAGCTTTCTTT. It encodes CASSSRGWAEAFF.

Many counts were recorded for this clone. The chain recombines TRBV11-2 with TRBJ2-3, with D uncertain. V shed 5 bases and J shed 7 bases, with 10 bases lying between them. The CDR3 spans 12 residues. Germline V gives CDR1 SGHAT, CDR2 FQNNGV. The CDR3 here is CASSPLLYTQYF. The CDR3 DNA is TGTGCCAGCAGCCCCTTACTTTATACGCAGTATTTT.

There are many counts of this clone. This sequence joins TRBV2 and TRBJ2-7; tentative D call: TRBD1 (6 bases). The V end lost 9 bases, the J end lost 0 bases, and 9 bases lay between the germline ends. The germline gives CDR1 SNHLY, CDR2 FYNNEI. The CDR3 covers 12 residues. In nucleotides, the CDR3 is TGTGCCAGTGAACAGGGCTCCTACGAGCAGTACTTC. As protein: CASEQGSYEQYF.

In this sample, this clone turned up many times. V usage is TRBV27 and J usage is TRBJ2-3; the D gene is possibly TRBD1 (5 bases). Germline CDR1 and CDR2: MNHEY and SMNVEV (reference sequence). With 2 bases removed from V and 2 bases from J, the gap between germline ends came to 11 bases. This CDR3 contains 15 residues. The CDR3 nucleotides are TGTGCCAGCAGTTTACAGGACACCAACACAGATACGCAGTATTTT. Translation gives CASSLQDTNTDTQYF.

This clone has a count of ten or more. The chain is built from TRBV19 and TRBJ1-1; a weak D match, TRBD1 (5 bases). Trimming stripped 1 base from V and 1 base from J, with 16 bases between. The CDR3 has 17 amino acids. Germline V lookup: CDR1 LNHDA, CDR2 SQIVND (reference sequence). The CDR3 DNA reads TGTGCCAGTAGTATAGGACGACAGACCTTCGGGAACACTGAAGCTTTCTTT. Amino acid sequence: CASSIGRQTFGNTEAFF.

This clone occurred many times. This sequence joins TRBV5-1 and TRBJ1-1; 8 positions match TRBD1. The CDR3 is 13 amino acids. The V gene's germline CDR1 is SGHRS and CDR2 YFSETQ. The J segment lost 3 bases and the V segment lost 10 bases, leaving 8 bases of the junction unmatched. The CDR3 region is CAGTATGDTEAFF. The CDR3 nucleotides are TGCGCCGGCACCGCGACAGGGGACACTGAAGCTTTCTTT.